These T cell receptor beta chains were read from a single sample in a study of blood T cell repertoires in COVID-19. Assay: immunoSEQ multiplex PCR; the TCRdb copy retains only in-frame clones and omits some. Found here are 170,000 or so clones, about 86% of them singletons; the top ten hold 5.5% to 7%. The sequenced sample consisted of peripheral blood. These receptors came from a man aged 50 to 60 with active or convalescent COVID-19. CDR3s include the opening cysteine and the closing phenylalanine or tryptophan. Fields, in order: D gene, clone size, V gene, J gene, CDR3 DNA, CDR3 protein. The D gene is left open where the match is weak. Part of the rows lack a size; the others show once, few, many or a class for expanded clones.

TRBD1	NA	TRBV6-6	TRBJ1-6	TGTGCCAGCAGCCGCGAACAGGGGACAGGTTCACCCCTCCACTTT	CASSREQGTGSPLHF
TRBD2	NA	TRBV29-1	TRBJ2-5	TGCAGCGTTGAACTAGCGGGAGGGCCTGGGGAGACCCAGTACTTC	CSVELAGGPGETQYF
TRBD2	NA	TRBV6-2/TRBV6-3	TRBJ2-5	TGTGCCAGCAGCCCGGGACTAGCGAGAAAGACCCAGTACTTC	CASSPGLARKTQYF
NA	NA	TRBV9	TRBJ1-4	TGTGCCAGCAGCACAGAGGGCGTCGAAAAACTGTTTTTT	CASSTEGVEKLFF
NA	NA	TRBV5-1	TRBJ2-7	TGCGCCAGCAGCTTGGTGGCGGGCTCCTACGAGCAGTACTTC	CASSLVAGSYEQYF
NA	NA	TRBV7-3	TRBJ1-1	TGTGCCAGCAGCTTAATCGAATGGGGGAGGACTGAAGCTTTCTTT	CASSLIEWGRTEAFF
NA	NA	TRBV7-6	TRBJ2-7	TGTGCCAGCAGCGGTGGCAGGGGCGGGCGCGAGCAGTACTTC	CASSGGRGGREQYF
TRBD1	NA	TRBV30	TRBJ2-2	TGTGCCTGGAGCGCTATTGACAGGGGGCTGAACACCGGGGAGCTGTTTTTT	CAWSAIDRGLNTGELFF
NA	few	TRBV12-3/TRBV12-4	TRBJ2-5	TGTGCCAGCAGTTCGAACAGGGAGACCCAGTACTTC	CASSSNRETQYF
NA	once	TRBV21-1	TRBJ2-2	TGTGCCAGCAGCAATCTTACCAGGTTGGCCCGAGACACCGGGGAGCTGTTTTTT	CASSNLTRLARDTGELFF
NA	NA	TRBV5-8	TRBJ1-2	TGTGCCAGCAGTTTGCGGCCTCGGGATGGCTACACCTTC	CASSLRPRDGYTF
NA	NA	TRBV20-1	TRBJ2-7	TGCAGTGCCAATTCAGGGCACGAGCAGTACTTC	CSANSGHEQYF
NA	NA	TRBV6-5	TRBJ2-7	TGTGCCAGCAGCGCCTTCGGGGGCTACGAGCAGTACTTC	CASSAFGGYEQYF
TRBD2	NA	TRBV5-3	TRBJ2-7	TGTGCCAGAAGCTTAACTAGCGGGGGTCCGGGGTACGAGCAGTACTTC	CARSLTSGGPGYEQYF
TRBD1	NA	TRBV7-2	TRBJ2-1	TGTGCCAGCAGCTTTTCCGGGACAGGGAACGAGCAGTTCTTC	CASSFSGTGNEQFF
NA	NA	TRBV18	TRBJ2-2	TGTGCCAGCTCACCAGGGGCAGGGAACACCGGGGAGCTGTTTTTT	CASSPGAGNTGELFF
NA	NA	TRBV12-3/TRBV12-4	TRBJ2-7	TGTGCCAGCAGTCTCCTCTACGAGCAGTACTTC	CASSLLYEQYF
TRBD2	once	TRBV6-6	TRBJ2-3	TGTGCCAGCAGTCCCGGACTAGCGGGTACCGGCACAGATACGCAGTATTTT	CASSPGLAGTGTDTQYF